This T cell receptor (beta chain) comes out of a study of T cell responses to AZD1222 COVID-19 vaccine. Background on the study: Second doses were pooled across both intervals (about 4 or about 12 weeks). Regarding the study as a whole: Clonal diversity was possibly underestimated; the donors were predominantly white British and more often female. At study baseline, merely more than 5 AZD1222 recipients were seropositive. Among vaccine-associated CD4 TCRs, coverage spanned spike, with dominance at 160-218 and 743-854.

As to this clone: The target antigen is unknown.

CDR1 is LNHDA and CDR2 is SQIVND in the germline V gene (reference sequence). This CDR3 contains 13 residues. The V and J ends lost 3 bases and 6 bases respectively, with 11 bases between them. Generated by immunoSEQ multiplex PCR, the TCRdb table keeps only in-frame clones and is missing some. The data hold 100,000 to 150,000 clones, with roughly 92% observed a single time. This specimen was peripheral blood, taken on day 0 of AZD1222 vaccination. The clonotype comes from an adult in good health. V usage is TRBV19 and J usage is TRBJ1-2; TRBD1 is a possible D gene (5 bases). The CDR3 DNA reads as TGTGCCAGTAGTATTTCATGGGGGGATGGCTACACCTTC. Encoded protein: CASSISWGDGYTF.